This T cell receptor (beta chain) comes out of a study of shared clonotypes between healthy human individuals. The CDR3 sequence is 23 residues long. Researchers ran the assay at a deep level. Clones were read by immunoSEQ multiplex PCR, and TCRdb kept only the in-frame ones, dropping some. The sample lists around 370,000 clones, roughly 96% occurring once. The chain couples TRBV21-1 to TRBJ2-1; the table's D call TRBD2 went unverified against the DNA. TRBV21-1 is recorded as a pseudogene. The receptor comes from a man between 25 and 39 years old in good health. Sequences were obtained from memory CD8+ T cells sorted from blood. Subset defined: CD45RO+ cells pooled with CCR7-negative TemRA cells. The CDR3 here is CASTLKSPISAGTSGRRYNEQFF. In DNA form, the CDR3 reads TGTGCCAGCACCTTAAAATCGCCAATATCGGCCGGGACTAGCGGGAGACGCTACAATGAGCAGTTCTTC.